The sequence of this T cell receptor beta chain was determined in a study of shared clonotypes between healthy human individuals. General observations from the study: At large depth, rarefaction still showed sorted-subset sequencing to be incomplete.

About this clone: The antigen is not known.

Some clones are missing from TCRdb's copy, which holds only in-frame ones; the method was immunoSEQ multiplex PCR. Of over 1.4 million clones listed, over 95% were seen once; the top ten hold 1.2%. This clonotype was obtained from a man aged 30-40 years in good health. The sample consisted of naive CD4+ T cells sorted from blood. Indicated subset: CD45RA+ positively selected.

CDR3 nucleotides: TGCAGCGTTGAAATACCCGGGGATGGCTACACCTTC. It yields the protein CSVEIPGDGYTF. The V and J genes are TRBV29-1 and TRBJ1-2; D remains unclear. Germline V gene lookup returns CDR1 SQVTM and CDR2 ANQGSEA. This CDR3 has 12 amino acids. The V gene lost 2 bases and the J gene lost 6 bases, with 10 bases spanning the gap.